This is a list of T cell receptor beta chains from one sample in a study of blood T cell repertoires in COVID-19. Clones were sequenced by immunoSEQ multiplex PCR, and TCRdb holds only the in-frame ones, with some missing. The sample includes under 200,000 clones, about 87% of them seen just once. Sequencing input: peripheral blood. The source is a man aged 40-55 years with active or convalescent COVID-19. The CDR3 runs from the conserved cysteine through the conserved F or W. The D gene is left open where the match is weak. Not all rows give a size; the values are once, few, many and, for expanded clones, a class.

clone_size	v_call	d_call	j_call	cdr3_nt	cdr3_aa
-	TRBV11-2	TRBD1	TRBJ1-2	TGTGCCAGCAGCTTATCCAGGACAGGGATGTTGGGGGGCTACACCTTC	CASSLSRTGMLGGYTF
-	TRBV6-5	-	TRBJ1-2	TGTGCCAGCAGTACCCCGGGGAACTATGGCTACACCTTC	CASSTPGNYGYTF
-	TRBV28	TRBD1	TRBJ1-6	TGTGCCAGCAGTTTAAAACGACAGGGATGGTATAATTCACCCCTCCACTTT	CASSLKRQGWYNSPLHF
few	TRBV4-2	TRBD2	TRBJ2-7	TGTGCCAGCAGCCAAGTTCTATCCCAGCGGGGGACCTACGAGCAGTACTTC	CASSQVLSQRGTYEQYF
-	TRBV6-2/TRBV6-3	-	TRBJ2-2	TGTGCCAGCAGCCCAGTTGGGCCCGGGGAGCTGTTTTTT	CASSPVGPGELFF
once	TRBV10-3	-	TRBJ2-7	TGTGCCATCAGTGAGTCGAGGGTGCGGGGGCGTCCCTACGAGCAGTACTTC	CAISESRVRGRPYEQYF
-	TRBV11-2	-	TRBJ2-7	TGTGCCAGCAGCCCTCGGATTCGCAGGTCCTACGAGCAGTACTTC	CASSPRIRRSYEQYF
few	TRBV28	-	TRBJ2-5	TGTGCCAGCAGGAATCGGAGAACCCTCCAAGAGACCCAGTACTTC	CASRNRRTLQETQYF
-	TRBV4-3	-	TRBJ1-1	TGCGCCAGCAGCCAAGATCCAGGCCTAAACACTGAAGCTTTCTTT	CASSQDPGLNTEAFF
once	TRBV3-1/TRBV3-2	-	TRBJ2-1	TGTGCCAGCAGCCAAGATGGGCAGGTATCCTACAATGAGCAGTTCTTC	CASSQDGQVSYNEQFF
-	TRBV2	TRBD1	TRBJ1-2	TGTGCCAGCCGACAGGGGTATGGCGATGGCTACACCTTC	CASRQGYGDGYTF
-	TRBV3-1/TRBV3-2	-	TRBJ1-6	TGTGCCAGCAGCCAAGGGGGAGGGTTTGGCTCACCCCTCCACTTT	CASSQGGGFGSPLHF
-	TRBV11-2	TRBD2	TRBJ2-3	TGTGCCAGCAGCTTTAGCGGGGGTAGCACAGATACGCAGTATTTT	CASSFSGGSTDTQYF
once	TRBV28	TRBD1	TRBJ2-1	TGTGCCAGCAGTTATCAGCCAGGGGGTTACTCCTACAATGAGCAGTTCTTC	CASSYQPGGYSYNEQFF
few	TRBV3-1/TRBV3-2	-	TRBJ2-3	TGTGCCAGCAGCCCCGGAGGGGGCCGCACAGATACGCAGTATTTT	CASSPGGGRTDTQYF
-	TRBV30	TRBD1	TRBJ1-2	TGTGCCTGGAGCGCACAGGGGGCGGATGGCTACACCTTC	CAWSAQGADGYTF
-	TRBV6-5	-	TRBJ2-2	TGTGCCAGCACCCGAACGGACACCGGGGAGCTGTTTTTT	CASTRTDTGELFF
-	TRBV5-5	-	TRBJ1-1	TGTGCCAGCAGCCCGGAAAACATTGGAGGCAGAGCCGAGAGAGCTTTCTTT	CASSPENIGGRAERAFF
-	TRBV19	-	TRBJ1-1	TGTGCCAGTGGAATAGGCGGAAATGAAGCTTTCTTT	CASGIGGNEAFF
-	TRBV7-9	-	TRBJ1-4	TGTGCCTCAGCAAGGGGTAGTATTGAAAAACTGTTTTTT	CASARGSIEKLFF
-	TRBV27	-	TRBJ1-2	TGTGCCAGCAGTTTCAGGCAAAACTATGGCTACACCTTC	CASSFRQNYGYTF
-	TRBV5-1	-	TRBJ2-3	TGCGCCAGCAGCTTGGGTACGGGGATCCGCACAGATACGCAGTATTTT	CASSLGTGIRTDTQYF
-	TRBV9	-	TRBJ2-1	TGTGCCAGCACCGCCGGGGGTAGTGGAGATGAGCAGTTCTTC	CASTAGGSGDEQFF
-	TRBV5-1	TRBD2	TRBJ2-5	TGCGCCAGCAGCTTCGGGAGCGGGGGGGCTCGAGAGACCCAGTACTTC	CASSFGSGGARETQYF
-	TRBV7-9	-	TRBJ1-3	TGTGCCAGCAGCTTAGACGTCAGGCCGAGCTCTGGAAACACCATATATTTT	CASSLDVRPSSGNTIYF
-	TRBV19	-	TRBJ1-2	TGTGCCAGTAGTATTAGTCCGAATGATAACTATGGCTACACCTTC	CASSISPNDNYGYTF
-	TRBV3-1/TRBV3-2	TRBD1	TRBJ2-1	TGTGCCAGCAGCTACCGGACAGGGGGCTACTCCTACAATGAGCAGTTCTTC	CASSYRTGGYSYNEQFF
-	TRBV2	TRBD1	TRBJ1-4	TGTGCCAGCAGAAGGACAGGGGGGGATGAAAAACTGTTTTTT	CASRRTGGDEKLFF
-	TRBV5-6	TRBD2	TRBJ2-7	TGTGCCAGCAGCTGGGGACTAGCGGGGGGGACCTACGAGCAGTACTTC	CASSWGLAGGTYEQYF
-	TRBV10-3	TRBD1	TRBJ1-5	TGTGCCATCAGCAAGGGACAGAATCAGCCCCAGCATTTT	CAISKGQNQPQHF
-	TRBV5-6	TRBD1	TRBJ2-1	TGTGCCAGCAGCCCCAGACAGGGGGGGTACAATGAGCAGTTCTTC	CASSPRQGGYNEQFF
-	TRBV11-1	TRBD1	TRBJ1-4	TGTGCCAGCAGTCTGACAGGGGGCGTGCATGAAAAACTGTTTTTT	CASSLTGGVHEKLFF
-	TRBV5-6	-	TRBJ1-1	TGTGCCAGCAGCTGGGGCGGGGAGACTGAAGCTTTCTTT	CASSWGGETEAFF
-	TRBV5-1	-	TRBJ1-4	TGCGCCAGCAGCTTGGCCTCAGAGGGCTTGCGGGGAAAACTGTTTTTT	CASSLASEGLRGKLFF
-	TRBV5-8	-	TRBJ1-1	TGTGCCAGCAGCTTGGAGGAGGGGATGGGCACTGAAGCTTTCTTT	CASSLEEGMGTEAFF
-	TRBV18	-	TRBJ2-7	TGTGCCAGCTCCGTAAAATATGAGCAGTACTTC	CASSVKYEQYF
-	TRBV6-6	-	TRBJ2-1	TGTGCCAGCATCGACTCGAGGCGAGTCTCCTACAATGAGCAGTTCTTC	CASIDSRRVSYNEQFF
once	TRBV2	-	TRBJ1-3	TGTGCCAGCAGCCTGACAGTCTCTGGAAACACCATATATTTT	CASSLTVSGNTIYF
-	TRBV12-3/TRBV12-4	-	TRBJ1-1	TGTGCCAGCAGCCCCCGGGGGGGCACTGAAGCTTTCTTT	CASSPRGGTEAFF
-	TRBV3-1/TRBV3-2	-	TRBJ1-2	TGTGCCAGCAGCCAAGGAGGACGGGAGGTGGGCTACACCTTC	CASSQGGREVGYTF
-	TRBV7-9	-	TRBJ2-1	TGTGCCACCAAAAATCGACAGGCAAATGAGCAGTTCTTC	CATKNRQANEQFF
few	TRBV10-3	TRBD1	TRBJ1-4	TGTGCCATCAGTGGAAACAGGGGGCAGGGAGAAAAACTGTTTTTT	CAISGNRGQGEKLFF
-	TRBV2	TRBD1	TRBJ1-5	TGTGCCAGCAGTGGGACAGGGGCAAGCAATCAGCCCCAGCATTTT	CASSGTGASNQPQHF
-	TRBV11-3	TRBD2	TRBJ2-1	TGTGCCAGCAGCCCGCAAGGGGGGGGACTAGCCCCATCCAATGAGCAGTTCTTC	CASSPQGGGLAPSNEQFF
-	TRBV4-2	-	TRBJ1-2	TGTGCCAGCAGCCCCCAGGGTCCTATAGACTATGGCTACACCTTC	CASSPQGPIDYGYTF
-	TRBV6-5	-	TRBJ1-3	TGTGCCACCCAAGGGGTAGGGAACACCATATATTTT	CATQGVGNTIYF
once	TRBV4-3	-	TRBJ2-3	TGCGCCAGCAGCCAAGAAGCTCGTCGGGTTATTAGCACAGATACGCAGTATTTT	CASSQEARRVISTDTQYF
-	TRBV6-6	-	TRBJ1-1	TGTGCCAGCGGGCGGGTAACTAACACTGAAGCTTTCTTT	CASGRVTNTEAFF
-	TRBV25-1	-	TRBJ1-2	TGTGCCAGCAGTGAAGTCCTATTAACCGGGACAATGGGATATGGCTACACCTTC	CASSEVLLTGTMGYGYTF
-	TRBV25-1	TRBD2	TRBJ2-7	TGTGCCAGCAGTCTAGCGGGGGAGTCCTACGAGCAGTACTTC	CASSLAGESYEQYF
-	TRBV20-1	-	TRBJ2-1	TGCAGTGCACTTAGGCTAGGTGAGCAGTTCTTC	CSALRLGEQFF
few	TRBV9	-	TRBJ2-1	TGTGCCAGCAGCCCCTCGGGGACTTACAATGAGCAGTTCTTC	CASSPSGTYNEQFF
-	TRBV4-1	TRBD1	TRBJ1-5	TGCGCCAGCAGCCAAGTTAATAGGGGGCCCAATCAGCCCCAGCATTTT	CASSQVNRGPNQPQHF
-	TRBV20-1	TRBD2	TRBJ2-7	TGCAGTGCTAGTGGACACGGGACTAGCCGTAGGGGTGAGCAGTACTTC	CSASGHGTSRRGEQYF
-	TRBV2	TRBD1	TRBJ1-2	TGTGCCAGCAGTGGACAGGGGGTTAACTATGGCTACACCTTC	CASSGQGVNYGYTF